A single sample gave rise to the 26 T cell receptor beta chains below, sequenced in a study of regulatory T cells (dated by TCRdb to the late 2010s). Overall results and qualifications from the work: Hydrophobic residues at CDR3 positions 6 and 7 were enriched in conventional CD4+ T cells from CD3G-deficient patients, which suggests more self-reactive specificities.

Library method: the immunoSEQ multiplex PCR assay. For the multiplex PCR, 52 forward TRBV primers and 13 reverse TRBJ primers were used, and amplification bias was corrected with both assay-based and computational methods. In TCRdb, the immuneACCESS table is reduced to in-frame sequences with V and J assigned. These tables do not hold every clone; where another copy was compared, an unresolved V gene accounts for under half, and the others remain unexplained. Counted in this sample were more than 25,000 clones; just under 95% of them appeared once. The top ten clones comprise roughly 1.6% of the sample. For these TCRs, the target antigens are not known. The sequenced material came from conventional CD4+ T cells sorted from blood. Receptors originate from a person under 35 with CD3G deficiency.

The chain has TRBV7-6 and TRBJ2-7; 9 bases are shared with TRBD1. CDR1 is SGHVS and CDR2 is FNYEAQ in the germline V gene. There are 15 residues in the CDR3. The V segment lost 3 bases and the J segment 4 bases; nucleotides outside the gene matches: 7. The CDR3 here is CASSFRDREGYEQYV. The CDR3 DNA follows: TGTGCCAGCAGCTTTCGGGACAGGGAAGGTTACGAGCAGTACGTC.

This clone was picked up one time. The genes are TRBV10-3 and TRBJ2-7, with D possibly TRBD1 on 6 matching bases. The V and J ends lost 7 bases and 2 bases respectively, with 15 bases between them. The CDR3 totals 14 residues. Germline V CDR1 and CDR2: ENHRY, SYGVKD. The CDR3: CAIKKGRDTYEQYF. The CDR3 DNA sequence: TGTGCCATCAAGAAGGGCAGGGACACCTACGAGCAGTACTTC.

V is TRBV5-1 and J is TRBJ2-5, with a tentative D call TRBD1 (6 bases). Trimming cost V 5 bases and J 5 bases, with 19 bases left between them. This CDR3 contains 15 residues. CDR1 and CDR2 (germline): SGHRS, YFSETQ. The CDR3 loop is CASSYGQGYLETQYF. The DNA of the CDR3 is TGCGCCAGCAGTTATGGGCAGGGGTACCTGGAGACCCAGTACTTC.

J is TRBJ1-1 and V is TRBV4-1; perhaps TRBD1 as D (5 bases). There are 18 residues in the CDR3. CDR1 and CDR2 (germline): MGHRA, YSYEKL. V was clipped by 1 base and J by 2 bases, with 20 bases between them. The CDR3 sequence is CASSQGETSGAPNTEAFF. The CDR3 region has the DNA TGCGCCAGCAGCCAAGGTGAAACCTCCGGGGCCCCTAACACTGAAGCTTTCTTT.

The V gene is TRBV19, the J gene TRBJ1-1; no firm D call. Germline V gene data show CDR1 as LNHDA and CDR2 as SQIVND (reference sequence). CDR3 length: 14 amino acids. The V end lost 8 bases, the J end lost 0 bases, and 13 bases lay between the germline ends. CDR3 in DNA: TGTGCCAGTGCGCCGGACGGGCTGAACACTGAAGCTTTCTTT. Its protein product is CASAPDGLNTEAFF. The full variable domain, rest sourced from reference TRBV19 and TRBJ1-1, is DGGITQSPKYLFRKEGQNVTLSCEQNLNHDAMYWYRQDPGQGLRLIYYSQIVNDFQKGDIAEGYSVSREKKESFPLTVTSAQKNPTAFYLCASAPDGLNTEAFFGQGTRLTVV.

This clone appeared a single time. This chain joins TRBV7-2 and TRBJ2-1, with 12 bases fitting TRBD2. Germline CDR1 SGHTA, CDR2 FQGNSA. CDR3 length: 14 amino acids. Losses at the gene ends were 4 bases for V and 5 bases for J; bases not matched to a gene: 0. For the CDR3, the DNA is TGTGCCAGCAGCTGGACTAGCGGGGACAATGAGCAGTTCTTC. Its protein product is CASSWTSGDNEQFF.

V and J are TRBV6-1 and TRBJ2-7, with 8 positions matching TRBD1. Germline CDR1 MNHNS, CDR2 SASEGT. The CDR3 loop spans 14 amino acids. V lost 7 bases to trimming and J lost 7 bases; unmatched junction nucleotides: 12. This CDR3 is CASTTGAATSEQYF. CDR3 nucleotides: TGTGCCAGCACGACAGGGGCCGCGACGAGTGAGCAGTACTTC.

CDR3: CASRKTGGYEQYV. The CDR3 nucleotides read TGTGCCAGCAGAAAGACAGGGGGGTACGAGCAGTACGTC. This chain uses TRBV28 with TRBJ2-7; TRBD1 aligns across 9 bases. Trimming at V came to 6 bases and at J to 4 bases, leaving 4 bases not matched to a gene. This CDR3 has 13 amino acids. Per the germline V gene, CDR1 is MDHEN and CDR2 is SYDVKM.

The gene calls are TRBV6-6 and TRBJ1-1, with TRBD1 matching over 10 bases. The CDR3 is made up of 15 amino acids. Trimming cost V 4 bases and J 6 bases; bases outside gene matches: 8. Germline V gives CDR1 MNHNY, CDR2 SVGAGI (reference sequence). Here the CDR3 DNA reads TGTGCCAGCAGTTCCCCGGACAGGGGGAGTGCTGAAGCTTTCTTT. Its translation: CASSSPDRGSAEAFF.

This chain uses TRBV28 with TRBJ2-7, with D hard to call. Germline-derived CDR1 and CDR2 are MDHEN and SYDVKM. Deletions cut 5 bases from V and 8 bases from J, with 13 bases between. The CDR3 has 12 amino acids. The CDR3: CASSVHPSKQYF. CDR3 DNA: TGTGCCAGCAGTGTCCATCCCAGTAAGCAGTACTTC.

In this sample, this clone turned up once. This chain joins TRBV10-3 and TRBJ1-1, with 8 nucleotides matching TRBD1. There are 15 residues in the CDR3. Germline V lookup: CDR1 ENHRY, CDR2 SYGVKD. V lost 7 bases, J lost 2 bases, and 9 bases stayed unmatched. The CDR3 here is CAIMGTGTGNTEAFF. In DNA form, the CDR3 reads TGTGCCATCATGGGAACCGGGACAGGCAACACTGAAGCTTTCTTT.

This sequence joins TRBV6-1 and TRBJ2-3; the D is unclear. CDR1 and CDR2 (germline): MNHNS, SASEGT. The CDR3 contains 13 residues. With 6 bases removed from V and 1 base from J, the gap between germline ends came to 8 bases. In DNA form, the CDR3 reads TGTGCCAGCAGAATTGAAGGCACAGATACGCAGTATTTT. This encodes CASRIEGTDTQYF.

The chain is built from TRBV28 and TRBJ2-7; unclear D gene. The CDR3 has 13 amino acids. Germline values: CDR1 MDHEN, CDR2 SYDVKM. V was pared by 2 bases and J by 4 bases, with 9 bases between. The CDR3 spells CASSLSQEYEQYF. CDR3 in DNA: TGTGCCAGCAGTTTAAGTCAGGAATACGAGCAGTACTTC.

The chain recombines TRBV28 with TRBJ2-1, with TRBD2 identical over 16 bases. After removal of 6 bases from V and 4 bases from J, the junction contained 0 bases not matched to a gene. This CDR3 is 15 amino acids long. Germline CDR1 is MDHEN and CDR2 is SYDVKM. CDR3 region: CASRGLAGGYNEQFF. The CDR3 bases are TGTGCCAGCAGGGGACTAGCGGGAGGGTACAATGAGCAGTTCTTC. The full variable domain, its missing parts supplied by reference TRBV28 and TRBJ2-1, is DVKVTQSSRYLVKRTGEKVFLECVQDMDHENMFWYRQDPGLGLRLIYFSYDVKMKEKGDIPEGYSVSREKKERFSLILESASTNQTSMYLCASRGLAGGYNEQFFGPGTRLTVL.

V is TRBV7-9 and J is TRBJ2-1, with D perhaps matching TRBD2 (6 bases). Trimming stripped 2 bases from V and 8 bases from J, with 13 bases between. This CDR3 is built from 14 residues. Per the germline V gene, CDR1 is SEHNR and CDR2 is FQNEAQ (reference sequence). CDR3 amino acids: CASSLTAGSDEQFF. CDR3 nucleotide sequence: TGTGCCAGCAGCTTAACGGCGGGGAGCGATGAGCAGTTCTTC.

The genes are TRBV30 and TRBJ2-1, with 9 bases identical to TRBD2. Germline lookup yields CDR1 GTSNPN and CDR2 SVGIG (reference sequence). With V trimmed by 3 bases and J by 14 bases, 8 bases remained unmatched. The CDR3 spans 12 residues. The CDR3 region has the DNA TGTGCCTGGAGGCTGGGGCGCGGGGGGGAGTTCTTC. It translates to CAWRLGRGGEFF.

This rearrangement joins TRBV6-1 to TRBJ2-3; 7 bases match TRBD1. Germline V gene data show CDR1 as MNHNS and CDR2 as SASEGT. V shed 4 bases and J 1 base; nucleotides not matched to a gene: 8. The CDR3 is made up of 16 amino acids. The CDR3 coding sequence is TGTGCCAGCAGTGCAGAAACAGGGGCGGGCACAGATACGCAGTATTTT. This codes for CASSAETGAGTDTQYF.

The chain carries TRBV7-9 and TRBJ2-1; D possibly uses TRBD1 or TRBD2 (5 bases each). The CDR3 covers 15 residues. Trimming stripped 5 bases from V and 2 bases from J, with 13 bases between. Germline CDR1 SEHNR, CDR2 FQNEAQ (reference sequence). CDR3 sequence reads: CASSPRDETYNEQFF. The DNA for the CDR3 is TGTGCCAGCAGCCCCCGGGACGAGACCTACAATGAGCAGTTCTTC.

The CDR3: CASSLNGIISNTQYF. Here the CDR3 DNA reads TGTGCCAGCAGTTTGAATGGGATTATCTCGAATACGCAGTATTTT. V gene TRBV28 combines with J gene TRBJ2-3; D ambiguous. The CDR3 spans 15 residues. Trimming stripped 3 bases from V and 7 bases from J, with 17 bases between. Germline CDR1 MDHEN, CDR2 SYDVKM.

The chain links TRBV5-1 to TRBJ2-2; 9 nucleotides agree with TRBD2. From germline, CDR1 is SGHRS and CDR2 YFSETQ. The CDR3 runs to 16 residues. Unmatched junction bases numbered 8, after V lost 4 bases and J lost 4 bases. This CDR3 is CASSPSSGRPTGELFF. The CDR3 DNA follows: TGCGCCAGCAGCCCGAGTAGCGGGAGACCCACCGGGGAGCTGTTTTTT.

The CDR3 here is CASSLGLAGGDEQFF. CDR3 DNA: TGTGCCAGCAGCCTGGGACTAGCGGGAGGGGATGAGCAGTTCTTC. This chain uses TRBV7-9 with TRBJ2-1; the match to TRBD2 covers 16 bases. The CDR3 has 15 residues. Germline CDR1 is SEHNR and CDR2 is FQNEAQ (reference sequence). J was trimmed by 8 bases and V by 5 bases; bases with no gene match: 3.

The rearrangement uses TRBV5-6 and TRBJ1-1; tentatively, D is TRBD1 (5 bases). Germline V CDR1 and CDR2: SGHDT, YYEEEE. CDR3 length: 16 residues. The V and J ends lost 1 base and 1 base respectively, with 14 bases between them. The CDR3 DNA reads TGTGCCAGCAGCTTGTTTTTCGGAAGGGGGAACACTGAAGCTTTCTTT. It yields the protein CASSLFFGRGNTEAFF.

This chain joins TRBV7-8 and TRBJ2-5; no definite D call. Trimming removed 5 bases at V and 0 bases at J, with 10 bases between. Germline V gene lookup returns CDR1 SGHVS and CDR2 FQNEAQ. The length of the CDR3 is 14 residues. The CDR3 DNA is TGTGCCAGCAGCGGCCGGGCGTACCAAGAGACCCAGTACTTC. This sequence encodes CASSGRAYQETQYF. The complete variable domain, with remaining parts taken from reference TRBV7-8 and TRBJ2-5, reads GAGVSQSPRYKVAKRGQDVALRCDPISGHVSLFWYQQALGQGPEFLTYFQNEAQLDKSGLPSDRFFAERPEGSVSTLKIQRTQQEDSAVYLCASSGRAYQETQYFGPGTRLLVL.

The chain employs TRBV29-1 and TRBJ2-5; D is possibly TRBD1 (7 bases). The CDR3 is 14 residues long. The germline CDR1 and CDR2 sequences are SQVTM and ANQGSEA. V was shortened by 4 bases and J by 3 bases, with 15 bases between the two germline ends. DNA for the CDR3: TGCAGCGTTGTTGAGCAGGGGGGAGAAGAGACCCAGTACTTC. Its translation: CSVVEQGGEETQYF.

The chain joins TRBV7-9 to TRBJ2-5; maybe TRBD1 (6 bases). Trimming took 0 bases from V and 2 from J, leaving 10 bases between them. Looked up from germline, CDR1 is SEHNR and CDR2 is FQNEAQ (reference sequence). There are 15 residues in the CDR3. CDR3 DNA sequence: TGTGCCAGCAGCTTAGCGGGGACAACACAAGAGACCCAGTACTTC. It yields the protein CASSLAGTTQETQYF.

V is TRBV28 and J is TRBJ1-3, with 9 bases identical to TRBD1. The junction had 11 bases not matched to a gene; V was cut back by 5 bases and J by 0 bases. This CDR3 is 18 amino acids long. Germline V gene sequence: CDR1 MDHEN, CDR2 SYDVKM. DNA of the CDR3: TGTGCCAGCAGTCCGGACAGGGGTAGGGGCTCCTCTGGAAACACCATATATTTT. The encoded protein is CASSPDRGRGSSGNTIYF.